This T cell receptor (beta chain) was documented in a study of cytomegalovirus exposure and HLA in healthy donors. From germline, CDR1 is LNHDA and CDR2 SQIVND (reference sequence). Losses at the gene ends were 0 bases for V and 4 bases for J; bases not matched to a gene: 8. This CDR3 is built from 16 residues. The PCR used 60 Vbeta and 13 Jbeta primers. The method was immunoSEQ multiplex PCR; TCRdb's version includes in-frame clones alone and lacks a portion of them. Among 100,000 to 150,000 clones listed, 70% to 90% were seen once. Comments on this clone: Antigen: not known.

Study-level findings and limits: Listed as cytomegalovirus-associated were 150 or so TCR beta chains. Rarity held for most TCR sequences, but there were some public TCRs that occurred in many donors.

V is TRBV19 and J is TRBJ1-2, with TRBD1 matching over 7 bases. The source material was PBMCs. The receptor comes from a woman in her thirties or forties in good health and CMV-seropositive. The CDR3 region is CASSIDRRGLGYGYTF. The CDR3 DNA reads TGTGCCAGTAGTATAGATCGGAGGGGGCTAGGCTATGGCTACACCTTC.